The clone carrying this T cell receptor (beta chain) has a handful of counts. Its antigen is not known. It was with 60 Vbeta and 13 Jbeta primers that the PCR ran. Generated by immunoSEQ multiplex PCR, the TCRdb table keeps only in-frame clones and is missing some. The sample holds about 160,000 clones, less than 90% seen once. The V gene's germline CDR1 is MNHNY and CDR2 SVGAGI (reference sequence). The V gene lost 8 bases and the J gene lost 1 base, with 20 bases spanning the gap. This CDR3 comprises 16 residues. This specimen belongs to a study of cytomegalovirus exposure and HLA in healthy donors. For the study at large: Unique TCR beta sequences numbering over 100 million came from 150 million to 200 million T cells in an earlier analysis.

Study results and caveats: The authors reported that TCR beta sequences could predict HLA-A and HLA-B alleles. These predictions were accurate for most subjects in the first cohort.

Sequencing was done on a sample of PBMCs. The chain is built from TRBV6-6 and TRBJ1-1, with a possible D match to TRBD1 (6 bases). This TCR was sampled from a woman between 18 and 29 years old in good health and CMV-seronegative. The CDR3 reads CASQRGGGAGNTEAFF. The CDR3 nucleotides read TGTGCCAGCCAACGTGGGGGGGGCGCGGGGAACACTGAAGCTTTCTTT.